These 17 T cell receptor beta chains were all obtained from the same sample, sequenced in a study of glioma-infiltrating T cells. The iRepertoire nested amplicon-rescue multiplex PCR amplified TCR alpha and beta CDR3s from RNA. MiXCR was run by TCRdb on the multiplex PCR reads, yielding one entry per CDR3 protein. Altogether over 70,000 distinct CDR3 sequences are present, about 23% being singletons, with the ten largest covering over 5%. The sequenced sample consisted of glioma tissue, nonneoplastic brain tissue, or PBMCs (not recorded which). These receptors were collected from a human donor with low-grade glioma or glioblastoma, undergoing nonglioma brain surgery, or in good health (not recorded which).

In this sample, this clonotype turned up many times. This chain's CDR3 is CSASRAELVTDTQYF. The CDR3 DNA follows: TGCAGTGCTAGCCGAGCGGAACTTGTCACAGATACGCAGTATTTT. The V and J genes are TRBV20-1 and TRBJ2-3, with D possibly matching TRBD2 (5 bases). Germline CDR1 DFQATT, CDR2 SNEGSKA (reference sequence). The V gene lost 3 bases and the J gene lost 2 bases, with 15 bases spanning the gap. The CDR3 runs to 15 residues.

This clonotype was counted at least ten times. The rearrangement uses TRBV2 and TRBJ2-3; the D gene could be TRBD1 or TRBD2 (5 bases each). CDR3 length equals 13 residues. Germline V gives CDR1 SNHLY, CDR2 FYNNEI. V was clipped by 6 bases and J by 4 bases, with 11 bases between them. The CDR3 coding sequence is TGTGCCAGCAGGAGGGACCAGGCAGATACGCAGTATTTT. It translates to CASRRDQADTQYF.

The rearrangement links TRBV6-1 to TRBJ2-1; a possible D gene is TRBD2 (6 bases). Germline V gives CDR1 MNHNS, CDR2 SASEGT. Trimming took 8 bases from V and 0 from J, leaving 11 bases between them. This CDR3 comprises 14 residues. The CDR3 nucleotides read TGTGCCAGCGGGGACTGGAGCTCCTACAATGAGCAGTTCTTC. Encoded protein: CASGDWSSYNEQFF.

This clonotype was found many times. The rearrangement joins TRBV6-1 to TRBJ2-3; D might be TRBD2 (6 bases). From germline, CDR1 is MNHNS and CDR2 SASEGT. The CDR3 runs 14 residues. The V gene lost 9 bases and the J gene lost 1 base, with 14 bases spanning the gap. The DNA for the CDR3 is TGTGCCAGTTCCCGGGACTTAGGCACAGATACGCAGTATTTT. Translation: CASSRDLGTDTQYF.

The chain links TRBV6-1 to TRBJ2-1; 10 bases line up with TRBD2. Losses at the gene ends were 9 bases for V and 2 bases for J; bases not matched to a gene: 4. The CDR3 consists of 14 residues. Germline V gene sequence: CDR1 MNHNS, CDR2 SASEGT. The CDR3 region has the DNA TGTGCCAGTTGGACTAGCGGAGCCTACAATGAGCAGTTCTTC. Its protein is CASWTSGAYNEQFF.

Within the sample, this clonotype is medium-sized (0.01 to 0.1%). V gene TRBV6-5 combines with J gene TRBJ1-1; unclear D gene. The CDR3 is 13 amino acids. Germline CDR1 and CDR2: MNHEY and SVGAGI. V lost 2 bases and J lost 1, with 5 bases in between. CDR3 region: CASSYQRNTEAFF. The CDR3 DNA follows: TGTGCCAGCAGTTACCAGAGGAACACTGAAGCTTTCTTT.

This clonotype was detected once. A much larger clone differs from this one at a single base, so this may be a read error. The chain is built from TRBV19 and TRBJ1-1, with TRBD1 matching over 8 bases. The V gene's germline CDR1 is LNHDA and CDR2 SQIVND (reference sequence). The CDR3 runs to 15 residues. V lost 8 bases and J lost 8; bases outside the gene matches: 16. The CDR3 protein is CASAGQGLRQTEAFF. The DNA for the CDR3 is TGTGCCAGTGCCGGACAGGGACTGCGACAGACCGAAGCTTTCTTT. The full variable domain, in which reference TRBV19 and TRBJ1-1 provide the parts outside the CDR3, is DGGITQSPKYLFRKEGQNVTLSCEQNLNHDAMYWYRQDPGQGLRLIYYSQIVNDFQKGDIAEGYSVSREKKESFPLTVTSAQKNPTAFYLCASAGQGLRQTEAFFGQGTRLTVV.

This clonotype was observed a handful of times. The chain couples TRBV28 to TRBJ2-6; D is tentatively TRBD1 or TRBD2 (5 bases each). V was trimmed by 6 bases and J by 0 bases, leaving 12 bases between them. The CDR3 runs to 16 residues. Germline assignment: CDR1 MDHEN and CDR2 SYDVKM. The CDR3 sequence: CASRDPGTSGANVLTF. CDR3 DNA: TGTGCCAGCAGGGACCCGGGGACCTCTGGGGCCAACGTCCTGACTTTC.

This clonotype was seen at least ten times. Here the CDR3 reads CASSSPPYEQYF. CDR3 in DNA: TGTGCCAGCAGTTCCCCGCCTTACGAGCAGTACTTC. The V call is TRBV6-1, the J call TRBJ2-7; D not certain. Germline-derived CDR1 and CDR2 are MNHNS and SASEGT. Trimming cost V 5 bases and J 4 bases, with 9 bases left between them. This CDR3 is built from 12 residues.

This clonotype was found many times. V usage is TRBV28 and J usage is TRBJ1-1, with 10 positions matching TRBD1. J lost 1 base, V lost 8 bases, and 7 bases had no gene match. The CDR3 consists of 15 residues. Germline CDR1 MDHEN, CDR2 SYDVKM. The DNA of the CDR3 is TGTGCCAGCGGGACAGGGGATGATTCGAACACTGAAGCTTTCTTT. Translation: CASGTGDDSNTEAFF.

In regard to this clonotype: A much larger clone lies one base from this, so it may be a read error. CDR3 protein: CASRAAASDYEQYF. As DNA, the CDR3 is TGTGCCAGCAGAGCCGCCGCCAGTGACTACGAGCAGTACTTC. This chain uses TRBV12-3 or TRBV12-4 with TRBJ2-7, with D hard to call. V was cut by 6 bases and J by 3 bases, with 15 bases left in between. The CDR3 runs to 14 residues.

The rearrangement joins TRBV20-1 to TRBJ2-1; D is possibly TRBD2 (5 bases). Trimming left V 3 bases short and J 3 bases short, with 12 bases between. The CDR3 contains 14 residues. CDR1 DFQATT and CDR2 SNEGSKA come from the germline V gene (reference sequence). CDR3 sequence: CSASISGYYNEQFF. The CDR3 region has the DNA TGCAGTGCTAGTATAAGCGGATACTACAATGAGCAGTTCTTC.

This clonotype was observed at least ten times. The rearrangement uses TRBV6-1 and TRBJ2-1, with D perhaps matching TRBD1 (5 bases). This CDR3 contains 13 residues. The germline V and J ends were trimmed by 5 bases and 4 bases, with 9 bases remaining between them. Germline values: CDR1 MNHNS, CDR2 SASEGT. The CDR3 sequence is CASSPDRYNEQFF. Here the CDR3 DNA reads TGTGCCAGCAGTCCCGACAGATACAATGAGCAGTTCTTC.

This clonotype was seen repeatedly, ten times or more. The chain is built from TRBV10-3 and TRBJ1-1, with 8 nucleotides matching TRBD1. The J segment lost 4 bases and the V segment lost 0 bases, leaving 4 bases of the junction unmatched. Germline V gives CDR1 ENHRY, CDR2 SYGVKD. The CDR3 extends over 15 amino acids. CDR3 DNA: TGTGCCATCAGTGAGTCGACAGGGGTTGTCACTGAAGCTTTCTTT. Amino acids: CAISESTGVVTEAFF.

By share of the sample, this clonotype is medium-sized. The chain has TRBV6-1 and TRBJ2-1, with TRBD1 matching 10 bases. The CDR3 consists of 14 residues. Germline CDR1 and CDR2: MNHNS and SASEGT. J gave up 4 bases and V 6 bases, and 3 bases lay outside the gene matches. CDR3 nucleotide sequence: TGTGCCAGCAGACGGGACAGGGGTTACAATGAGCAGTTCTTC. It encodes CASRRDRGYNEQFF.

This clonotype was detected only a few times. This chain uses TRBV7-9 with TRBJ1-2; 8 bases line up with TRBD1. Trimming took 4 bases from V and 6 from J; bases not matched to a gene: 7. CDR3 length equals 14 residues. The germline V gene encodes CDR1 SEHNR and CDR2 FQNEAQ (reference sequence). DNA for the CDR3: TGTGCCAGCAGCTCCAAGGACAGGGTGGATGGCTACACCTTC. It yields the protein CASSSKDRVDGYTF.

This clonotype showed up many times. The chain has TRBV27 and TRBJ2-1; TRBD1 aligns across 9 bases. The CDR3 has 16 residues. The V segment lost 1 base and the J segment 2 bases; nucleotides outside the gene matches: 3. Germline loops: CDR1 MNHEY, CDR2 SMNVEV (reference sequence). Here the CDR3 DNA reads TGTGCCAGCAGTTTATTAACAGGGGGCCCCTACAATGAGCAGTTCTTC. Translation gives CASSLLTGGPYNEQFF.